The sample holds a few counts of the clone carrying this T cell receptor (beta chain). Its cognate antigen is unknown. This CDR3 is 13 amino acids long. V was clipped by 5 bases and J by 7 bases, with 18 bases between them. Looked up from germline, CDR1 is DFQATT and CDR2 is SNEGSKA (reference sequence). Hyperthyroidism patients, all newly diagnosed, had under 2 months' duration and ages of 18 to 65. A diagnosis was made from clinical symptoms together with serum thyroxine, TRAb, thyroid ultrasound and orbital computed tomography. It was from more than 9 ml of fresh peripheral blood that the PBMCs came. For repertoire sequencing, the TCR beta CDR3 regions were amplified from RNA transcripts. Second-round multiplex PCR followed a first-round RT-PCR using HTBI primers. TCRdb reprocessed the multiplex PCR reads with MiXCR, giving one entry per CDR3 protein. Of approximately 410,000 distinct CDR3 sequences in the sample, roughly 15% were seen once.

This record comes from a study of Graves' ophthalmopathy and Graves' hyperthyroidism. Findings and limits, study-wide: This model predicted ophthalmopathy progression (sensitivity around 71%, specificity around 72%).

V is TRBV20-1 and J is TRBJ2-7; D is unresolved. This receptor was taken from a woman younger than 35 with stable Graves' hyperthyroidism. The sequencing input was peripheral blood. CDR3 region: CSAGPSPAGEQYF. The CDR3 DNA reads as TGCAGTGCTGGGCCGTCTCCCGCCGGGGAGCAGTACTTC.